The 20 T cell receptor beta chains below come from one sample, sequenced in a study of CD8+CD57+ T cells in acquired aplastic anemia. For sequencing, patients were chosen who had shown expansion of CD8+CD57+ cells by flow cytometry. Genomic DNA constituted the template upon which TCR beta VDJ and CDR3 profiling was performed. A single record per CDR3 protein comes from TCRdb applying MiXCR to the reads. The sample contains roughly 200,000 distinct CDR3 sequences, 50% to 70% of which appear only once. Sample: sorted CD4+, CD8+, or CD8+CD57+ T cells (not recorded which) from PBMCs. These receptors were obtained from a human donor with aplastic anemia.

J is TRBJ1-1 and V is TRBV25-1, with TRBD1 identical over 8 bases. The CDR3 extends over 15 amino acids. Trimming took 3 bases from V and 1 from J; bases not matched to a gene: 4. The germline V gene encodes CDR1 MGHDK and CDR2 SYGVNS. DNA for the CDR3: TGTGCCAGCAGTGACCCCGGGACAGGGAACACTGAAGCTTTCTTT. This encodes CASSDPGTGNTEAFF.

V is TRBV2 and J is TRBJ2-3; D ambiguous. This CDR3 is 13 amino acids long. Germline CDR1 is SNHLY and CDR2 is FYNNEI. Trimming pared 8 bases from V and 3 bases from J, leaving 12 bases between. In nucleotides, the CDR3 is TGTGCCAGCCTACGTGAGGCGACAGATACGCAGTATTTT. Residues: CASLREATDTQYF.

This clonotype was seen only a few times. This CDR3 reads CASSLRGLAGADTQYF. CDR3 nucleotide sequence: TGTGCCAGCAGCTTAAGGGGGCTAGCGGGAGCAGATACGCAGTATTTT. The rearrangement links TRBV7-3 to TRBJ2-3; TRBD2 matches 10 bases. The CDR3 sequence is 16 residues long. Germline trimming cut 1 base from V and 4 bases from J; bases unmatched to any gene: 5. The V gene's germline CDR1 is SGHTA and CDR2 FQGTGA.

V and J are TRBV20-1 and TRBJ2-7; D ambiguous. CDR1 is DFQATT and CDR2 is SNEGSKA in the germline V gene (reference sequence). V lost 0 bases, J lost 6 bases, and 12 bases lay in between. The CDR3 consists of 13 residues. In DNA, the CDR3 is TGCAGTGCTAGAGATCTGGATGGGGTCGAGCAGTACTTC. Protein: CSARDLDGVEQYF.

This clonotype was counted between two and nine times. The genes are TRBV19 and TRBJ1-6; possibly TRBD1 for D (6 bases). Trimming shortened V by 1 base and J by 10 bases, and 17 bases separated the two germline ends. CDR1 LNHDA and CDR2 SQIVND come from the germline V gene (reference sequence). The CDR3 runs to 16 residues. CDR3 DNA: TGTGCCAGTAGTATAGCGGCAGGGGCCGTCGGATCACCCCTCCACTTT. This codes for CASSIAAGAVGSPLHF.

Many counts were recorded for this clonotype. The chain recombines TRBV7-9 with TRBJ2-7; no firm D call. Germline CDR1 and CDR2: SEHNR and FQNEAQ (reference sequence). Trimming cost V 4 bases and J 1 base, with 11 bases left between them. The CDR3 spans 14 residues. CDR3 region: CASSSNQVSYEQYF. Here the CDR3 DNA reads TGTGCCAGCAGCTCAAATCAGGTTTCCTACGAGCAGTACTTC.

The table lists this clonotype with a count of one. The gene calls are TRBV29-1 and TRBJ1-5; 7 bases fit TRBD1. This CDR3 comprises 13 residues. Per germline, CDR1 SQVTM and CDR2 ANQGSEA. V was pared by 5 bases and J by 6 bases, with 7 bases of the junction left unmatched. The CDR3 DNA reads TGCAGCGTTTTAACAGGGGTGAGTCAGCCCCAGCATTTT. It yields the protein CSVLTGVSQPQHF.

The chain uses TRBV5-1 and TRBJ1-1; no definite D call. CDR1 and CDR2 (germline): SGHRS, YFSETQ. The CDR3 extends over 13 amino acids. The V end lost 2 bases, the J end lost 2 bases, and 7 bases lay between the germline ends. Here the CDR3 reads CASSFSLNTEAFF. The CDR3 nucleotides read TGCGCCAGCAGCTTTTCCCTAAACACTGAAGCTTTCTTT.

In this sample, this clonotype turned up many times. The CDR3 protein is CASSEAGGHNEQFF. CDR3 nucleotides: TGTGCCAGCAGTGAAGCGGGGGGGCACAATGAGCAGTTCTTC. The V and J genes are TRBV6-4 and TRBJ2-1; 10 bases map to TRBD2. Losses at the gene ends were 3 bases for V and 5 bases for J; bases not matched to a gene: 1. The CDR3 has 14 amino acids. Germline CDR1 reads MRHNA; CDR2 reads SNTAGT.

This clonotype was observed a few times. This chain's CDR3 is CSVVGGLEETQYF. Written as DNA, the CDR3 is TGCAGCGTTGTAGGGGGTCTAGAAGAGACCCAGTACTTC. The chain is built from TRBV29-1 and TRBJ2-5; D is possibly TRBD1 (6 bases). This CDR3 region has 13 residues. Per germline, CDR1 SQVTM and CDR2 ANQGSEA. V was trimmed by 4 bases and J by 3 bases, leaving 12 bases between them.

This clonotype occurred many times. The CDR3 loop is CASSWGLEQYF. CDR3 bases: TGCGCCAGCAGCTGGGGCCTGGAGCAGTACTTC. The rearrangement uses TRBV5-1 and TRBJ2-7; a weak D match, TRBD1 (5 bases). CDR1 SGHRS and CDR2 YFSETQ come from the germline V gene. V lost 3 bases, J lost 7 bases, and 8 bases lay in between. The CDR3 sequence is 11 residues long.

This chain connects TRBV7-8 to TRBJ2-2, with 9 positions matching TRBD2. Trimming removed 3 bases from V and 4 bases from J; junction bases left unmatched: 6. Per germline, CDR1 SGHVS and CDR2 FQNEAQ. The CDR3 is 16 amino acids. DNA of the CDR3: TGTGCCAGCAGCTTGCGCGGGGGGGGGCGCACCGGGGAGCTGTTTTTT. It is translated as CASSLRGGGRTGELFF. Complete variable domain (other parts from reference TRBV7-8 and TRBJ2-2): GAGVSQSPRYKVAKRGQDVALRCDPISGHVSLFWYQQALGQGPEFLTYFQNEAQLDKSGLPSDRFFAERPEGSVSTLKIQRTQQEDSAVYLCASSLRGGGRTGELFFGEGSRLTVL.

This clonotype was picked up a small number of times. V gene TRBV15 combines with J gene TRBJ1-2; 7 nucleotides align to TRBD1. V shed 0 bases, J shed 3 bases, and the junction held 4 bases outside the gene matches. The CDR3 runs to 15 residues. Germline V gene sequence: CDR1 LNHNV, CDR2 YYDKDF (reference sequence). CDR3 DNA sequence: TGTGCCACCAGCAGAGATCGAGGGGGCTACTATGGCTACACCTTC. Protein: CATSRDRGGYYGYTF.

The chain has TRBV20-1 and TRBJ2-1; 8 nucleotides align to TRBD2. Germline trimming cut 7 bases from V and 4 bases from J; bases unmatched to any gene: 6. In germline, CDR1 is DFQATT, CDR2 SNEGSKA (reference sequence). The CDR3 runs to 13 residues. Here the CDR3 DNA reads TGCAGTGGTACGGGAGGGGGGTACAATGAGCAGTTCTTC. Protein sequence: CSGTGGGYNEQFF.

The chain uses TRBV9 and TRBJ2-3, with D possibly being TRBD1 (5 bases). The CDR3 has 17 residues. V dropped 4 bases and J dropped 2 bases, with 20 bases sitting between them. Germline loops: CDR1 SGDLS, CDR2 YYNGEE. Here the CDR3 reads CASSRLGYAQVTDTQYF. CDR3 in DNA: TGTGCCAGCAGCCGACTGGGGTACGCACAGGTCACAGATACGCAGTATTTT.

The chain uses TRBV7-3 and TRBJ2-5; D may correspond to TRBD1 or TRBD2 (5 bases each). V shed 2 bases and J shed 4 bases, with 11 bases lying between them. This CDR3 spans 14 amino acids. Germline CDR1 reads SGHTA; CDR2 reads FQGTGA. The CDR3 coding sequence is TGTGCCAGCAGCTTAGGGACCGCCCCAGAGACCCAGTACTTC. Translating gives CASSLGTAPETQYF.

The chain recombines TRBV2 with TRBJ2-5; D may be TRBD2 (6 bases). This CDR3 contains 12 residues. V was trimmed by 8 bases and J by 4 bases, leaving 11 bases between them. Germline V gives CDR1 SNHLY, CDR2 FYNNEI. CDR3 bases: TGTGCCAGCGGGAGGCAGCGAGAGACCCAGTACTTC. Protein product: CASGRQRETQYF.

The V call is TRBV7-6, the J call TRBJ2-3; 7 nucleotides agree with TRBD1. Germline CDR1 reads SGHVS; CDR2 reads FNYEAQ. The length of the CDR3 is 15 residues. The junction had 5 bases not matched to a gene; V was cut back by 5 bases and J by 0 bases. The CDR3 here is CASSLGQVSTDTQYF. The CDR3 region has the DNA TGTGCCAGCAGCCTCGGACAGGTTAGCACAGATACGCAGTATTTT.

The chain has TRBV6-5 and TRBJ1-3; 9 bases line up with TRBD1. Per germline, CDR1 MNHEY and CDR2 SVGAGI. V shed 0 bases and J 0 bases; nucleotides not matched to a gene: 6. The CDR3 is made up of 18 amino acids. DNA for the CDR3: TGTGCCAGCAGTTACTCTTTTTGGGACAGGGACTCTGGAAACACCATATATTTT. Translation gives CASSYSFWDRDSGNTIYF.

The gene calls are TRBV24-1 and TRBJ1-6, with no clear D. CDR1 is KGHDR, CDR2 SFDVKD, per germline. The CDR3 contains 17 residues. Trimming stripped 7 bases from V and 7 bases from J, with 22 bases between. The CDR3 DNA is TGTGCCACCAGCTGGGAACGAGCCACCGGCCCGAATTCACCCCTCCACTTT. Its protein is CATSWERATGPNSPLHF.